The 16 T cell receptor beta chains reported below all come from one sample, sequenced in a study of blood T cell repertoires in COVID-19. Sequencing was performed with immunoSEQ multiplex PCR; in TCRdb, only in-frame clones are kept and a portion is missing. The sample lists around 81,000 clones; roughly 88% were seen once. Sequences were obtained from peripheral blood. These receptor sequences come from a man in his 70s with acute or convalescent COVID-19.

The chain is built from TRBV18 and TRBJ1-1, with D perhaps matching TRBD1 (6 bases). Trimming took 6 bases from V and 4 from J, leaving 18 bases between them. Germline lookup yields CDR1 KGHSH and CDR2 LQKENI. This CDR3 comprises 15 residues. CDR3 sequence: CASSLSRGLGTEAFF. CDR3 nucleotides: TGTGCCAGCTCGCTAAGCAGGGGATTAGGCACTGAAGCTTTCTTT. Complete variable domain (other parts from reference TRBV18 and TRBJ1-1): NAGVMQNPRHLVRRRGQEARLRCSPMKGHSHVYWYRQLPEEGLKFMVYLQKENIIDESGMPKERFSAEFPKEGPSILRIQQVVRGDSAAYFCASSLSRGLGTEAFFGQGTRLTVV.

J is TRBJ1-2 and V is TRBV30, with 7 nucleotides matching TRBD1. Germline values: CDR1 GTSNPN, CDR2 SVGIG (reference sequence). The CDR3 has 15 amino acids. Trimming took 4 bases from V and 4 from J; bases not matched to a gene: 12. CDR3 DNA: TGTGCCTGGAACCCGAATGACAGGGATGGCTATGGCTACACCTTC. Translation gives CAWNPNDRDGYGYTF.

As DNA, the CDR3 is TGTGCCAGCTCACCCCTAAATCAGGGGGGCACTGAAGCTTTCTTT. Translation: CASSPLNQGGTEAFF. The chain has TRBV18 and TRBJ1-1, with 7 positions matching TRBD1. Per the germline V gene, CDR1 is KGHSH and CDR2 is LQKENI. The CDR3 is made up of 15 amino acids. Losses at the gene ends were 3 bases for V and 4 bases for J; bases not matched to a gene: 8.

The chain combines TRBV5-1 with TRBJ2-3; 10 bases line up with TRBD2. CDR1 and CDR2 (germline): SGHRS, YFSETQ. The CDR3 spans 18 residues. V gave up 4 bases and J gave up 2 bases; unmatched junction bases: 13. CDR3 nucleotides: TGCGCCAGCAGCCAGTTTCAAGCGGGGGGGCGGGACACAGATACGCAGTATTTT. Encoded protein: CASSQFQAGGRDTDTQYF.

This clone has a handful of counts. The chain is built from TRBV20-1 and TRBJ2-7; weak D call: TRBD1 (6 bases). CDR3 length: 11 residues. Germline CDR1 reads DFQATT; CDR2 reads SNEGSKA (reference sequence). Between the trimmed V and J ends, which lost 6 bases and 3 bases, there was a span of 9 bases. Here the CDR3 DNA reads TGCAGTGCAATACAGGGCTACGAGCAGTACTTC. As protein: CSAIQGYEQYF.

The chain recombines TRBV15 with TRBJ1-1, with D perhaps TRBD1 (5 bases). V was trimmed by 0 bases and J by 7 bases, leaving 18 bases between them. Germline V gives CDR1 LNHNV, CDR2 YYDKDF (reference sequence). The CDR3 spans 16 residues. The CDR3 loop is CATSRDPGGGTGEAFF. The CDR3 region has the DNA TGTGCCACCAGCAGAGATCCGGGGGGTGGGACGGGTGAAGCTTTCTTT.

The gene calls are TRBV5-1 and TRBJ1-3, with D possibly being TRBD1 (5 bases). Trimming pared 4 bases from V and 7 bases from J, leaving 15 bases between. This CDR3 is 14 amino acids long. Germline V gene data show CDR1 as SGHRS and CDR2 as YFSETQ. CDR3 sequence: CASSPAREGNTIYF. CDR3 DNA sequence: TGCGCCAGCAGCCCCGCCAGGGAGGGGAACACCATATATTTT.

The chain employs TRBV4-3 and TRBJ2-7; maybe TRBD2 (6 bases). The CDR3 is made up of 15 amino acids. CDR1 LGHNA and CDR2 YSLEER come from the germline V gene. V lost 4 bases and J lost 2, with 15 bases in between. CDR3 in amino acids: CASSLANGTPYEQYF. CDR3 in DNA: TGCGCCAGCAGCCTTGCGAACGGGACTCCCTACGAGCAGTACTTC.

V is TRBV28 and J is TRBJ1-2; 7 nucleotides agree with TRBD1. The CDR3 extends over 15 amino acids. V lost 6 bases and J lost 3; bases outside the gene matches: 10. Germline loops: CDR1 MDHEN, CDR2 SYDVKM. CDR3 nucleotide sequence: TGTGCCAGCAGGACTTACAGGGGAGCGCACTATGGCTACACCTTC. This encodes CASRTYRGAHYGYTF.

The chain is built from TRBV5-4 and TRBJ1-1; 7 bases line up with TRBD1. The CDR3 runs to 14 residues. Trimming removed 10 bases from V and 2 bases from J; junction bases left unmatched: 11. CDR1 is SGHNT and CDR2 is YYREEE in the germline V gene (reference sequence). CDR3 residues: CAGGTTGPNTEAFF. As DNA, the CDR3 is TGTGCCGGTGGAACGACAGGGCCCAACACTGAAGCTTTCTTT.

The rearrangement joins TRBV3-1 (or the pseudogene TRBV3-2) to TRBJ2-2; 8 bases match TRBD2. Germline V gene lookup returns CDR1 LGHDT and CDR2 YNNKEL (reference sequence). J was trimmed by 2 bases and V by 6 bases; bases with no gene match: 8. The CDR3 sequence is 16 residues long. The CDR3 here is CASRNQRGRNTGELFF. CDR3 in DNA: TGTGCCAGCAGAAACCAGCGGGGGAGAAACACCGGGGAGCTGTTTTTT.

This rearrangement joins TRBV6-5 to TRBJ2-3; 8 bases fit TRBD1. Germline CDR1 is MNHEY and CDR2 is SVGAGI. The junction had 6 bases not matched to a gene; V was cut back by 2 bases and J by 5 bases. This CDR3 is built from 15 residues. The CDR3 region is CASSYARGLGDTQYF. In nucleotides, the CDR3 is TGTGCCAGCAGTTACGCCAGGGGGCTGGGAGATACGCAGTATTTT.

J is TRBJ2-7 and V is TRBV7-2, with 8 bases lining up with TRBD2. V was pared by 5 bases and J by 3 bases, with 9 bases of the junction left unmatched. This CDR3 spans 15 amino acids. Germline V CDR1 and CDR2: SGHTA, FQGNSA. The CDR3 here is CASSPGGLEYYEQYF. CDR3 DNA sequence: TGTGCCAGCAGCCCGGGGGGACTAGAGTACTACGAGCAGTACTTC.

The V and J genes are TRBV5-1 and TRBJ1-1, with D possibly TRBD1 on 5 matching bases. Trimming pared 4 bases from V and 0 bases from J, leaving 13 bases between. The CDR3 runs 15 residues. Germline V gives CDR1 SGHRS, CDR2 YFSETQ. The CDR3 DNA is TGCGCCAGCAGCCTTGCAGCACAGGTGAACACTGAAGCTTTCTTT. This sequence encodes CASSLAAQVNTEAFF.

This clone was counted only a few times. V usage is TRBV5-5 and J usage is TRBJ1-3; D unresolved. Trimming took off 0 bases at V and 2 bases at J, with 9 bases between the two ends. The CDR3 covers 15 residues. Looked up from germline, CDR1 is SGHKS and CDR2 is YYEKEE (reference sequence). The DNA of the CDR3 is TGTGCCAGCAGCTTGGGCTGGCAGGCTGGAAACACCATATATTTT. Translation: CASSLGWQAGNTIYF.

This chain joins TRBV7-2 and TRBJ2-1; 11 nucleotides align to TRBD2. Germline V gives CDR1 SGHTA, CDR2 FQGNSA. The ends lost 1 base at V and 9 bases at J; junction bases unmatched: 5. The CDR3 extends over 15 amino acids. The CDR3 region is CASSLVAGGRGEQFF. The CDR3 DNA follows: TGTGCCAGCAGCTTAGTAGCGGGAGGGCGTGGTGAGCAGTTCTTC.